This T cell receptor (beta chain) appears in the sequencing data of a study of T cell responses to AZD1222 COVID-19 vaccine. Turning to the study itself: Second-dose schedules of about 4 or about 12 weeks were combined.

As for this clone: Its antigen is unknown.

Germline V lookup: CDR1 MDHEN, CDR2 SYDVKM. CDR3 size: 13 residues. Between the trimmed V and J ends, which lost 1 base and 5 bases, there was a span of 6 bases. The data were produced by immunoSEQ multiplex PCR, yet TCRdb's version contains in-frame clones alone and is incomplete. Of some 160,000 clones in the sample, 85% to 95% were seen once. General study results and limits: None of the repertoires were sampled until the peak T cell response had passed. Only a handful of individuals given AZD1222 were seropositive at baseline. Researchers report vaccine-associated CD4 TCRs spanning spike, with dominance at 160-218 and 743-854.

The V and J genes are TRBV28 and TRBJ1-5; D not resolved. This material consisted of peripheral blood, taken on day 0 of AZD1222 vaccination. The sequence derives from an adult in good health. The CDR3, as DNA: TGTGCCAGCAGTTTATATATTTATCAGCCCCAGCATTTT. Encoded protein: CASSLYIYQPQHF. Based on the CDR3 plus reference TRBV28 and TRBJ1-5, the full variable domain is DVKVTQSSRYLVKRTGEKVFLECVQDMDHENMFWYRQDPGLGLRLIYFSYDVKMKEKGDIPEGYSVSREKKERFSLILESASTNQTSMYLCASSLYIYQPQHFGDGTRLSIL.